This T cell receptor (beta chain) comes out of a study of cytomegalovirus exposure and HLA in healthy donors. V lost 6 bases and J lost 8, with 20 bases in between. Germline V gene lookup returns CDR1 MNHNS and CDR2 SASEGT. There are 15 residues in the CDR3. Every donor was a healthy person donating bone marrow. Amplification used 60 Vbeta primers and 13 Jbeta primers. Libraries were prepared by immunoSEQ multiplex PCR; TCRdb keeps only in-frame clonotypes and omits some of them. The profile shows about 100,000 clones, roughly 72% of them singletons. This sequence originates from a woman between 18 and 30 years old in good health and CMV-seropositive. Sequenced: PBMCs. The chain links TRBV6-1 to TRBJ2-1; a weak D match, TRBD2 (5 bases). CDR3 coding DNA: TGTGCCAGCAGACAACTAGGTTGGGTCTTGGATGAGCAGTTCTTC. Amino acid sequence: CASRQLGWVLDEQFF.